These 14 T cell receptor beta chains came from one sample sequenced in a study of blood T cell repertoires in COVID-19. Measured with immunoSEQ multiplex PCR; TCRdb has only the in-frame clones, and not every one. Among some 150,000 clones listed, around 85% were seen once. The sequenced sample consisted of peripheral blood. These receptors were collected from a woman in her fifties or sixties with COVID-19, enrolled during active disease.

The V call is TRBV6-5, the J call TRBJ1-2; D uncertain. Germline values: CDR1 MNHEY, CDR2 SVGAGI. Trimming took off 7 bases at V and 8 bases at J, with 20 bases between the two ends. The CDR3 totals 14 residues. CDR3: CASTKVGRGRGYTF. The DNA of the CDR3 is TGTGCCAGCACTAAAGTCGGGCGGGGTAGGGGCTACACCTTC.

The CDR3 here is CASSQDRQGNQPQHF. DNA for the CDR3: TGCGCCAGCAGCCAAGATAGGCAGGGCAATCAGCCCCAGCATTTT. The rearrangement joins TRBV4-3 to TRBJ1-5; D ambiguous. This CDR3 has 15 amino acids. Germline lookup yields CDR1 LGHNA and CDR2 YSLEER. Trimming stripped 0 bases from V and 2 bases from J, with 8 bases between.

With respect to this clone: Different DNA sequences within this sample yield the same CDR3. The rearrangement joins TRBV5-8 to TRBJ2-3; the D is unclear. V shed 1 base and J shed 4 bases, with 4 bases lying between them. The CDR3 loop spans 12 amino acids. The V gene's germline CDR1 is SGHTS and CDR2 YDEGEE. The CDR3 DNA sequence: TGTGCCAGCAGCTTGCGCGCAGATACGCAGTATTTT. Translation: CASSLRADTQYF.

This chain connects TRBV11-2 to TRBJ2-7, with D unclear. From germline, CDR1 is SGHAT and CDR2 FQNNGV. With 5 bases removed from V and 0 bases from J, the gap between germline ends came to 5 bases. The CDR3 contains 12 residues. CDR3 nucleotide sequence: TGTGCCAGCAGCCTCAGCTCCTACGAGCAGTACTTC. Translation gives CASSLSSYEQYF.

The chain recombines TRBV6-6 with TRBJ1-4; 9 bases align to TRBD1. The junction had 15 bases not matched to a gene; V was cut back by 6 bases and J by 10 bases. The CDR3 spans 16 residues. CDR1 is MNHNY, CDR2 SVGAGI, per germline (reference sequence). The CDR3 coding sequence is TGTGCCAGCAGACTATATGGACAGGGGCTATTAGGAAAACTGTTTTTT. It encodes CASRLYGQGLLGKLFF.

V and J are TRBV29-1 and TRBJ2-5, with 8 bases lining up with TRBD2. V shed 5 bases, J shed 2 bases, and the junction held 1 base outside the gene matches. The CDR3 consists of 12 residues. The germline V gene has CDR1 SQVTM and CDR2 ANQGSEA. CDR3 sequence reads: CSVRGGQETQYF. CDR3 coding DNA: TGCAGCGTTCGGGGGGGTCAAGAGACCCAGTACTTC.

The chain joins TRBV28 to TRBJ1-1; tentatively, D is TRBD1 (5 bases). V shed 3 bases and J shed 9 bases, with 17 bases lying between them. CDR3 length equals 14 residues. Germline loops: CDR1 MDHEN, CDR2 SYDVKM. CDR3 coding DNA: TGTGCCAGCAGTTTCCCTCAAACAGGTTACCAAGCTTTCTTT. Translation gives CASSFPQTGYQAFF.

The rearrangement uses TRBV6-5 and TRBJ1-1; D perhaps matches TRBD1 (5 bases). CDR3 length: 15 residues. CDR1 is MNHEY, CDR2 SVGAGI, per germline. V was cut by 6 bases and J by 4 bases, with 18 bases left in between. The CDR3 sequence is CASSVREGYTTEAFF. In DNA form, the CDR3 reads TGTGCCAGCAGCGTCAGGGAGGGTTATACCACTGAAGCTTTCTTT.

As to this clone: Mismatch with germline at one junction end may stem from a read error. The chain joins TRBV3-1 (or the pseudogene TRBV3-2) to TRBJ2-2, with a possible D match to TRBD2 (6 bases). Germline V lookup: CDR1 LGHDT, CDR2 YNNKEL (reference sequence). This CDR3 region has 14 residues. CDR3 DNA: TGTGCCAGCAGCCAAGGGAGTTGGACCGGGAGCCCACTTTTT. Translation: CASSQGSWTGSPLF.

The chain links TRBV2 to TRBJ2-4; weak D call: TRBD2 (6 bases). The CDR3 is 16 amino acids. The germline V gene encodes CDR1 SNHLY and CDR2 FYNNEI. The V end lost 5 bases, the J end lost 1 base, and 15 bases lay between the germline ends. The CDR3 DNA is TGTGCCAGCAGTTCCACCGGGGGTGAGGCCAAAAACATTCAGTACTTC. Amino acid sequence: CASSSTGGEAKNIQYF. Supplemented by reference TRBV2 and TRBJ2-4, the full variable domain reads EPEVTQTPSHQVTQMGQEVILRCVPISNHLYFYWYRQILGQKVEFLVSFYNNEISEKSEIFDDQFSVERPDGSNFTLKIRSTKLEDSAMYFCASSSTGGEAKNIQYFGAGTRLSVL.

The rearrangement joins TRBV7-9 to TRBJ1-1, with a tentative D call TRBD1 (5 bases). The CDR3 length is 12 residues. CDR1 and CDR2 from the germline V gene are SEHNR and FQNEAQ (reference sequence). V was cut by 5 bases and J by 6 bases, with 10 bases left in between. This CDR3 is CASSPGEAEAFF. The DNA for the CDR3 is TGTGCCAGCAGCCCGGGGGAGGCTGAAGCTTTCTTT.

This rearrangement joins TRBV18 to TRBJ2-5; D remains ambiguous. The CDR3 consists of 13 residues. CDR1 is KGHSH, CDR2 LQKENI, per germline. Deletions cut 3 bases from V and 1 base from J, with 6 bases between. CDR3 amino acids: CASSPPVQETQYF. In DNA form, the CDR3 reads TGTGCCAGCTCACCTCCGGTCCAAGAGACCCAGTACTTC.

The chain combines TRBV7-2 with TRBJ2-4, with D possibly matching TRBD1 (5 bases). Per the germline V gene, CDR1 is SGHTA and CDR2 is FQGNSA. The CDR3 consists of 13 residues. V was shortened by 2 bases and J by 7 bases, with 9 bases between the two germline ends. The CDR3 DNA follows: TGTGCCAGCAGCTTAAGTCAGGGCAACATTCAGTACTTC. Protein sequence: CASSLSQGNIQYF.

The chain recombines TRBV28 with TRBJ1-2, with TRBD1 matching over 9 bases. Germline V gene sequence: CDR1 MDHEN, CDR2 SYDVKM. The CDR3 is 13 amino acids. Trimming took 2 bases from V and 10 from J; bases not matched to a gene: 5. Written as DNA, the CDR3 is TGTGCCAGCAGTTTAGGGGACAGGGTTGACTACACCTTC. This translates into CASSLGDRVDYTF.